Following are 13 T cell receptor beta chains from one sample sequenced in a study of shared T cell receptors in the human thymus listed by TCRdb under 2021. The library was generated by the immunoSEQ multiplex PCR assay. TCRdb limited this immuneACCESS table to in-frame rearrangements with V and J called. A share of clones is missing; checked studies link under half to unresolved V genes, and the rest is unexplained. The sample table contains about 730,000 clones; only one count was recorded for around 85% of them. The ten largest clones capture more than 0.008% of the sample. This same sample was also taken into another study, of human thymus T cells.

Sequencing used thymocytes. The receptors stem from a girl under three years old with a congenital heart defect. Donor details come from another sample of the same person, matched by shared clones.

This sequence joins TRBV7-9 and TRBJ1-2, with 7 bases fitting TRBD1. The J segment lost 4 bases and the V segment lost 4 bases, leaving 12 bases of the junction unmatched. Per the germline V gene, CDR1 is SEHNR and CDR2 is FQNEAQ (reference sequence). This CDR3 is built from 16 residues. CDR3 residues: CASSSPLQGRSYGYTF. The CDR3 DNA reads TGTGCCAGCAGCTCACCCTTACAGGGGCGGTCCTATGGCTACACCTTC.

This clone was detected only a few times. The rearrangement uses TRBV6-1 and TRBJ2-6; TRBD2 matches at 8 bases. The CDR3 consists of 15 residues. The ends lost 8 bases at V and 9 bases at J; junction bases unmatched: 12. CDR1 and CDR2 (germline): MNHNS, SASEGT. CDR3 in amino acids: CASSGGGGHVNVLTF. The CDR3 DNA reads TGTGCCAGCTCGGGAGGGGGGGGTCATGTCAACGTCCTGACTTTC.

This sequence joins TRBV4-1 and TRBJ2-7; the match to TRBD2 covers 9 bases. The V gene end was trimmed by 0 bases and the J gene end by 4 bases; junction bases not matched to a gene: 7. This CDR3 region has 16 residues. Germline V gene data show CDR1 as MGHRA and CDR2 as YSYEKL. Here the CDR3 reads CASSQDRRGGLYEQYF. In DNA form, the CDR3 reads TGCGCCAGCAGCCAAGATCGGCGGGGGGGCCTATACGAGCAGTACTTC.

The chain links TRBV5-1 to TRBJ1-1; 9 bases fit TRBD1. Germline V gene data show CDR1 as SGHRS and CDR2 as YFSETQ. The CDR3 has 16 amino acids. With 3 bases clipped from V and 0 bases from J, the junction kept 6 bases outside the gene matches. Here the CDR3 DNA reads TGCGCCAGCAGCTCAGGACAGGGGCAAATGAACACTGAAGCTTTCTTT. It translates to CASSSGQGQMNTEAFF.

The gene calls are TRBV5-1 and TRBJ1-1, with a possible D match to TRBD1 (5 bases). Germline V gene data show CDR1 as SGHRS and CDR2 as YFSETQ. CDR3 length: 16 amino acids. Trimming cost V 4 bases and J 1 base, with 17 bases left between them. The CDR3 region is CASSEKVQGRNTEAFF. The CDR3 nucleotides read TGCGCCAGCAGCGAGAAGGTTCAGGGTCGGAACACTGAAGCTTTCTTT.

This clone has only one observation. V is TRBV7-6 and J is TRBJ2-7; tentatively, D is TRBD1 (6 bases). Trimming cost V 0 bases and J 6 bases, with 15 bases left between them. The CDR3 totals 15 residues. The V gene's germline CDR1 is SGHVS and CDR2 FNYEAQ. The CDR3 protein is CASSLAPGQIIEQYF. CDR3 DNA: TGTGCCAGCAGCTTAGCGCCGGGACAAATTATCGAGCAGTACTTC.

V and J are TRBV5-6 and TRBJ1-2; unclear D gene. V lost 2 bases, J lost 2 bases, and 10 bases lay in between. The CDR3 extends over 14 amino acids. From germline, CDR1 is SGHDT and CDR2 YYEEEE. This CDR3 is CASSLVSGNYGYTF. For the CDR3, the DNA is TGTGCCAGCAGCTTAGTTTCCGGGAACTATGGCTACACCTTC.

The chain combines TRBV10-3 with TRBJ2-5; the D gene is possibly TRBD2 (6 bases). V dropped 1 base and J dropped 5 bases, with 20 bases sitting between them. Germline V gene data show CDR1 as ENHRY and CDR2 as SYGVKD. The CDR3 is 17 residues long. The CDR3 loop reads CAISEYPFRGGEETQYF. DNA of the CDR3: TGTGCCATCAGTGAGTATCCATTTAGGGGAGGCGAGGAGACCCAGTACTTC.

The rearrangement joins TRBV14 to TRBJ2-5, with a weak D call TRBD1 (7 bases). The CDR3 is 19 residues long. Germline CDR1 is SGHDN and CDR2 is FVKESK. The V end was cut by 0 bases, the J end by 4 bases, with 24 bases between. CDR3 in amino acids: CASSQERIRATGRGETQYF. CDR3 DNA sequence: TGTGCCAGCAGCCAAGAAAGAATTCGTGCGACAGGGCGGGGAGAGACCCAGTACTTC.

On this clone itself: Because the CDR3 is missing its conserved closing phenylalanine or tryptophan, this is likely a read error. The DNA is omitted, as the CDR3 cannot be located on it reliably, and the CDR3 follows TCRdb's listing. This chain uses TRBV21-1 with TRBJ2-3; TRBD2 was called by the table and not checked on the DNA. TRBV21-1 is assigned pseudogene status. Including both end residues, the CDR3 is 12 amino acids long. The CDR3 sequence: CASSKGEGRGDV.

The chain couples TRBV7-3 to TRBJ2-1, with 8 bases fitting TRBD2. Germline trimming cut 5 bases from V and 1 base from J; bases unmatched to any gene: 13. Germline V gene lookup returns CDR1 SGHTA and CDR2 FQGTGA. The CDR3 sequence is 18 residues long. For the CDR3, the DNA is TGTGCCAGCAGCCGGGTTGACGGGGGGGGCAGGTCCTACAATGAGCAGTTCTTC. This gives the protein CASSRVDGGGRSYNEQFF.

The chain has TRBV13 and TRBJ1-1; perhaps TRBD1 as D (6 bases). Trimming stripped 5 bases from V and 3 bases from J, with 13 bases between. This CDR3 is built from 14 residues. Looked up from germline, CDR1 is PRHDT and CDR2 is FYEKMQ (reference sequence). The CDR3 here is CASSIQGGDTEAFF. The CDR3 DNA sequence: TGTGCCAGCAGCATACAGGGCGGTGACACTGAAGCTTTCTTT. Combining the CDR3 with reference TRBV13 and TRBJ1-1 gives the whole variable domain AAGVIQSPRHLIKEKRETATLKCYPIPRHDTVYWYQQGPGQDPQFLISFYEKMQSDKGSIPDRFSAQQFSDYHSELNMSSLELGDSALYFCASSIQGGDTEAFFGQGTRLTVV.

The chain employs TRBV28 and TRBJ1-2; weak D call: TRBD1 (5 bases). Per germline, CDR1 MDHEN and CDR2 SYDVKM. V was clipped by 2 bases and J by 8 bases, with 15 bases between them. CDR3 length: 14 residues. CDR3 nucleotides: TGTGCCAGCAGTTTAGGACACGGCCTCGAAGGCTACACCTTC. This encodes CASSLGHGLEGYTF.